This T cell receptor beta chain was profiled in a study of CD8 T cells in ankylosing spondylitis. Study-wide findings and caveats: Disease-linked clones proved CD8+ and comparatively uncommon in peripheral blood. Reportedly, matched ankylosing spondylitis synovial fluid was significantly enriched for disease-linked clones.

Of note for this clonotype: Its antigen is not known.

The CDR3 loop spans 14 amino acids. The V and J ends lost 0 bases and 8 bases respectively, with 12 bases between them. Germline CDR1 is LNHDA and CDR2 is SQIVND (reference sequence). 5'-RACE, quantitative and with molecular barcodes, yielded the TCR beta libraries. TCRdb reanalysed the 5' RACE reads using MiXCR and keeps one entry per CDR3 protein. Of around 300,000 distinct CDR3 sequences listed, around a tenth are singletons. Sequenced material: blood, either unsorted or a sorted T cell fraction (not recorded which). The J gene is TRBJ2-3, the V gene TRBV19; D gene ambiguous. This TCR was recovered from a female donor with ankylosing spondylitis or in good health (not recorded which). The DNA for the CDR3 is TGTGCCAGTAGTATAGACCTTAGCAGCCCTACGCAGTATTTT. It specifies CASSIDLSSPTQYF. Together with reference TRBV19 and TRBJ2-3, the CDR3 gives the full variable domain: DGGITQSPKYLFRKEGQNVTLSCEQNLNHDAMYWYRQDPGQGLRLIYYSQIVNDFQKGDIAEGYSVSREKKESFPLTVTSAQKNPTAFYLCASSIDLSSPTQYFGPGTRLTVL.